This T cell receptor (beta chain) stems from a study of blood T cell repertoires in COVID-19. Background on the study: The samples span acute and convalescent COVID-19 from the United States, Italy and Spain.

Participants had their cohort set by participant-reported clinical history. CDR1 and CDR2 (germline): MNHEY, SVGAGI. Trimming left V 0 bases short and J 1 base short, with 11 bases between. The CDR3 contains 16 residues. This table comes from immunoSEQ multiplex PCR, and its TCRdb copy is limited to in-frame clones, with some not included. The table shows roughly 200,000 clones, with approximately 75% occurring only once. The TCR comes from a man aged 40-49 years who had recovered from COVID-19. Sequenced: PBMCs or T cells enriched from blood (not recorded which). The chain couples TRBV6-5 to TRBJ2-3; TRBD2 is a possible D gene (5 bases). This CDR3 reads CASSYSRKAGTDTQYF. The CDR3 bases are TGTGCCAGCAGTTACTCGAGAAAAGCGGGCACAGATACGCAGTATTTT.